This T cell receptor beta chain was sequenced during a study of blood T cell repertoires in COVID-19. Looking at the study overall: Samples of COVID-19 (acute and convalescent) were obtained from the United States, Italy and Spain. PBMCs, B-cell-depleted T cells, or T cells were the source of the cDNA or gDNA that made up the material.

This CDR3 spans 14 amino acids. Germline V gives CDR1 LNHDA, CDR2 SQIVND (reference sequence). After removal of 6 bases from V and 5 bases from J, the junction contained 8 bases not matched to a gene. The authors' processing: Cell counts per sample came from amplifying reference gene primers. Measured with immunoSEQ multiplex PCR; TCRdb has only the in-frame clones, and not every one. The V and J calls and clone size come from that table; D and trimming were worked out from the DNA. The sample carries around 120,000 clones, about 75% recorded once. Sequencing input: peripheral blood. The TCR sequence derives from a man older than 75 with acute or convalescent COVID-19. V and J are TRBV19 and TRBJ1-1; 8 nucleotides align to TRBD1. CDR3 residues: CASRRQGQGTEAFF. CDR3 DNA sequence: TGTGCCAGTAGGCGACAGGGGCAGGGGACTGAAGCTTTCTTT.